This entry lists 12 T cell receptor beta chains sequenced from one sample in a study of cytomegalovirus exposure and HLA in healthy donors. This table comes from immunoSEQ multiplex PCR, and its TCRdb copy is limited to in-frame clones, with some not included. The sample lists over 45,000 clones; roughly 92% were seen once. The sequenced sample was PBMCs. Receptors were obtained from a man younger than 35 in good health and CMV-seronegative.

This sequence joins TRBV4-3 and TRBJ2-3; 11 bases line up with TRBD2. Germline V gene sequence: CDR1 LGHNA, CDR2 YSLEER. The J segment lost 4 bases and the V segment lost 4 bases, leaving 4 bases of the junction unmatched. The CDR3 loop spans 15 amino acids. CDR3 nucleotide sequence: TGCGCCAGCAGCCGCCGGACTAGCGGGTCAGATACGCAGTATTTT. Its protein product is CASSRRTSGSDTQYF.

The rearrangement joins TRBV18 to TRBJ1-4; no clear D. The CDR3 consists of 15 residues. V was cut by 2 bases and J by 0 bases, with 7 bases left in between. CDR1 and CDR2 (germline): KGHSH, LQKENI. The CDR3 coding sequence is TGTGCCAGCTCACCAGACACCGCAACTAATGAAAAACTGTTTTTT. Its protein is CASSPDTATNEKLFF.

V gene TRBV5-4 combines with J gene TRBJ2-6; 7 bases match TRBD1. This CDR3 contains 18 residues. Germline-derived CDR1 and CDR2 are SGHNT and YYREEE (reference sequence). V dropped 3 bases and J dropped 0; count of bases not matched to a gene: 9. The CDR3 protein is CASSSARDSSSGANVLTF. The CDR3, as DNA: TGTGCCAGCAGCTCGGCTCGGGACAGTTCCTCTGGGGCCAACGTCCTGACTTTC.

The chain couples TRBV11-2 to TRBJ2-3; the match to TRBD2 covers 12 bases. The germline V gene encodes CDR1 SGHAT and CDR2 FQNNGV. The ends lost 5 bases at V and 2 bases at J; junction bases unmatched: 8. There are 17 residues in the CDR3. CDR3 bases: TGTGCCAGCAGCCAACTAGCGGGAGGACCCTCCACAGATACGCAGTATTTT. Translating it yields CASSQLAGGPSTDTQYF.

The V and J genes are TRBV5-1 and TRBJ1-1; no clear D. V lost 2 bases to trimming and J lost 0 bases, with 11 bases between them. CDR3 length equals 15 residues. Germline lookup yields CDR1 SGHRS and CDR2 YFSETQ. The CDR3 spells CASSFFGGVNTEAFF. The CDR3 nucleotides read TGCGCCAGCAGCTTTTTTGGAGGAGTGAACACTGAAGCTTTCTTT.

This clone was detected once. This chain links TRBV7-6 with TRBJ2-7; D may be TRBD1 (5 bases). The germline V gene encodes CDR1 SGHVS and CDR2 FNYEAQ. CDR3 length: 13 residues. Between the trimmed V and J ends, which lost 1 base and 4 bases, there was a span of 8 bases. The CDR3 nucleotides are TGTGCCAGCAGCTTAGAGGGGAAATACGAGCAGTACTTC. This translates into CASSLEGKYEQYF. The full variable domain, with the rest looked up from reference TRBV7-6 and TRBJ2-7, is GAGVSQSPRYKVTKRGQDVALRCDPISGHVSLYWYRQALGQGPEFLTYFNYEAQQDKSGLPNDRFSAERPEGSISTLTIQRTEQRDSAMYRCASSLEGKYEQYFGPGTRLTVT.

This sequence joins TRBV7-2 and TRBJ2-7; 9 bases fit TRBD1. The V gene end was trimmed by 2 bases and the J gene end by 1 base; junction bases not matched to a gene: 9. CDR1 is SGHTA and CDR2 is FQGNSA in the germline V gene. The CDR3 length is 17 residues. The CDR3 DNA follows: TGTGCCAGCAGCTTAATATTTTCCGGGACAGGGTCCTACGAGCAGTACTTC. Translation: CASSLIFSGTGSYEQYF.

The rearrangement joins TRBV28 to TRBJ2-3; no clear D. The CDR3 spans 12 residues. Germline CDR1 reads MDHEN; CDR2 reads SYDVKM. V was shortened by 8 bases and J by 4 bases, with 10 bases between the two germline ends. CDR3 in amino acids: CASGTIADTQYF. CDR3 DNA: TGTGCCAGCGGAACTATAGCAGATACGCAGTATTTT.

The chain links TRBV6-5 to TRBJ2-3; TRBD2 is a possible D gene (6 bases). CDR3 size: 16 residues. Per the germline V gene, CDR1 is MNHEY and CDR2 is SVGAGI. V was pared by 0 bases and J by 1 base, with 11 bases between. The CDR3 sequence is CASSYSGSGRTDTQYF. The CDR3 nucleotides read TGTGCCAGCAGTTACTCGGGTAGCGGACGCACAGATACGCAGTATTTT.

This rearrangement joins TRBV4-1 to TRBJ2-5; 14 bases are shared with TRBD2. This CDR3 region has 18 residues. Germline V gene data show CDR1 as MGHRA and CDR2 as YSYEKL. V lost 5 bases and J lost 3; bases outside the gene matches: 11. This CDR3 is CASSGGLAGVGGEETQYF. CDR3 DNA: TGCGCCAGCAGCGGGGGACTAGCGGGAGTGGGAGGCGAAGAGACCCAGTACTTC.

The chain carries TRBV6-5 and TRBJ1-2, with TRBD1 matching 9 bases. The CDR3 covers 14 residues. CDR1 and CDR2 from the germline V gene are MNHEY and SVGAGI. V shed 10 bases and J 4 bases; nucleotides not matched to a gene: 10. CDR3 loop: CATRGTGRFYGYTF. For the CDR3, the DNA is TGTGCCACCCGAGGGACAGGGCGCTTCTATGGCTACACCTTC.

The chain links TRBV28 to TRBJ2-1; 12 positions agree with TRBD2. This CDR3 comprises 16 residues. From germline, CDR1 is MDHEN and CDR2 SYDVKM. V lost 3 bases, J lost 6 bases, and 6 bases stayed unmatched. The CDR3 spells CASSLVTSGRSNEQFF. CDR3 nucleotides: TGTGCCAGCAGTTTGGTTACTAGCGGGAGGAGCAATGAGCAGTTCTTC.